The 17 T cell receptor beta chains below come from one sample, sequenced in a study of shared clonotypes between healthy human individuals. Sequenced by immunoSEQ multiplex PCR; TCRdb stores in-frame clones only, minus some. The sample lists about 490,000 clones; 79% were seen once. The material sequenced was PBMCs. The receptors were sampled from a woman aged 40 to 50 in good health. Some clones in this sample may be carry-over from other donors' samples.

This clone was recorded many times. Other DNA sequences in the same sample also yield this CDR3. This chain connects TRBV29-1 to TRBJ2-1, with D possibly TRBD1 on 6 matching bases. The CDR3 contains 11 residues. Per the germline V gene, CDR1 is SQVTM and CDR2 is ANQGSEA. Written as DNA, the CDR3 is TGCAGTGGGGGCCGTTCGGGTGAGCAGTTCTTC. Translation gives CSGGRSGEQFF.

V is TRBV11-2 and J is TRBJ2-2; TRBD2 agrees at 8 bases. The CDR3 is 17 residues long. V shed 1 base and J 2 bases; nucleotides not matched to a gene: 6. Germline CDR1 SGHAT, CDR2 FQNNGV. This CDR3 reads CASSLGSREGNTGELFF. CDR3 DNA: TGTGCCAGCAGCTTAGGGTCCCGGGAGGGCAACACCGGGGAGCTGTTTTTT.

The genes are TRBV11-2 and TRBJ2-5; D unclear. The end of the DNA fits TRBJ2-7 better, so the J call may be wrong. The CDR3 totals 15 residues. CDR1 and CDR2 (germline): SGHAT, FQNNGV. CDR3 region: CASSFLRYSPYEQYF. CDR3 sequence (DNA): TGTGCCAGCAGTTTCCTCCGCTACTCACCCTACGAGCAGTACTTC.

This CDR3 is CASSQASVGGARGANVLTF. The CDR3 DNA reads TGTGCCAGCAGCCAAGCTTCTGTCGGGGGAGCGCGAGGGGCCAACGTCCTGACTTTC. This chain connects TRBV4-2 to TRBJ2-6; tentatively, D is TRBD2 (6 bases). V gave up 1 base and J gave up 4 bases, with 20 bases separating them. Germline V gene sequence: CDR1 LGHNA, CDR2 YNFKEQ. The CDR3 runs to 19 residues.

The chain combines TRBV2 with TRBJ1-6, with TRBD1 matching over 8 bases. The CDR3 has 13 residues. CDR1 is SNHLY and CDR2 is FYNNEI in the germline V gene. V was pared by 8 bases and J by 6 bases, with 3 bases of the junction left unmatched. This CDR3 is CASLGQVNSPLHF. The CDR3 DNA reads TGTGCCAGCTTGGGACAGGTTAATTCACCCCTCCACTTT. Using reference TRBV2 and TRBJ1-6 for the parts outside the CDR3, the full variable domain is EPEVTQTPSHQVTQMGQEVILRCVPISNHLYFYWYRQILGQKVEFLVSFYNNEISEKSEIFDDQFSVERPDGSNFTLKIRSTKLEDSAMYFCASLGQVNSPLHFGNGTRLTVT.

Turning to this clone: Other DNA variants within this sample encode the same CDR3. The chain uses TRBV7-9 and TRBJ1-6; D gene ambiguous. Trimming pared 1 base from V and 5 bases from J, leaving 0 bases between. CDR1 is SEHNR, CDR2 FQNEAQ, per germline (reference sequence). This CDR3 spans 12 amino acids. CDR3 sequence (DNA): TGTGCCAGCAGCTTAGATAATTCACCCCTCCACTTT. Amino acids: CASSLDNSPLHF.

This chain connects TRBV11-2 to TRBJ1-1; D is ambiguous. The CDR3 covers 17 residues. Trimming pared 2 bases from V and 0 bases from J, leaving 16 bases between. The V gene's germline CDR1 is SGHAT and CDR2 FQNNGV. CDR3 residues: CASSLQWAALLNTEAFF. The CDR3 coding sequence is TGTGCCAGCAGCTTACAATGGGCCGCACTGCTGAACACTGAAGCTTTCTTT.

The DNA for the CDR3 is TGTGCCAGCACCTCGACTAGATATGAGCAGTTCTTC. This encodes CASTSTRYEQFF. This sequence joins TRBV7-9 and TRBJ2-1; tentatively, D is TRBD2 (6 bases). Trimming cost V 7 bases and J 8 bases, with 12 bases left between them. Looked up from germline, CDR1 is SEHNR and CDR2 is FQNEAQ (reference sequence). This CDR3 is built from 12 residues.

The chain combines TRBV30 with TRBJ1-2; D is unresolved. The V gene lost 3 bases and the J gene lost 4 bases, with 12 bases spanning the gap. Looked up from germline, CDR1 is GTSNPN and CDR2 is SVGIG (reference sequence). The CDR3 has 13 amino acids. Here the CDR3 reads CAWRAAGGYGYTF. The CDR3 coding sequence is TGTGCCTGGAGAGCGGCGGGTGGCTATGGCTACACCTTC.

Regarding this clone: Given a much more abundant clone one base away, this may be a read error. This chain joins TRBV7-2 and TRBJ1-2; unclear D gene. CDR1 and CDR2 (germline): SGHTA, FQGNSA. V was pared by 1 base and J by 2 bases, with 5 bases between. The CDR3 is made up of 13 amino acids. This CDR3 is CASSLGVNYGYTF. For the CDR3, the DNA is TGTGCCAGCAGCTTAGGGGTAAACTATGGCTACACCTTC.

The chain has TRBV11-2 and TRBJ2-5; no definite D call. The V end was cut by 10 bases, the J end by 3 bases, with 6 bases between. The CDR3 has 10 amino acids. Germline CDR1 and CDR2: SGHAT and FQNNGV. In DNA, the CDR3 is TGTGCCACAGGAAAAGAGACCCAGTACTTC. Translating it yields CATGKETQYF. The variable domain in full, completed from reference TRBV11-2 and TRBJ2-5, reads EAGVAQSPRYKIIEKRQSVAFWCNPISGHATLYWYQQILGQGPKLLIQFQNNGVVDDSQLPKDRFSAERLKGVDSTLKIQPAKLEDSAVYLCATGKETQYFGPGTRLLVL.

The J gene is TRBJ2-1, the V gene TRBV6-1; 9 nucleotides match TRBD2. There are 13 residues in the CDR3. From germline, CDR1 is MNHNS and CDR2 SASEGT. After removal of 6 bases from V and 6 bases from J, the junction contained 3 bases not matched to a gene. CDR3 residues: CASSQRGVNEQFF. DNA for the CDR3: TGTGCCAGCAGCCAGCGGGGGGTCAATGAGCAGTTCTTC.

The J gene is TRBJ1-6, the V gene TRBV10-3, with D possibly TRBD1 on 5 matching bases. Germline CDR1 ENHRY, CDR2 SYGVKD. V shed 3 bases and J shed 7 bases, with 16 bases lying between them. This CDR3 is 16 amino acids long. The CDR3 protein is CAISDMGGRGNSPLHF. The CDR3 DNA is TGTGCCATCAGTGACATGGGGGGACGAGGGAATTCACCCCTCCACTTT.

The rearrangement links TRBV7-8 to TRBJ2-3, with 9 bases identical to TRBD2. The CDR3 has 15 amino acids. CDR1 and CDR2 from the germline V gene are SGHVS and FQNEAQ. After removal of 2 bases from V and 6 bases from J, the junction contained 6 bases not matched to a gene. The CDR3 loop reads CASSLSLAGTDTQYF. DNA for the CDR3: TGTGCCAGCAGCTTATCCCTAGCGGGGACGGATACGCAGTATTTT.

The table lists this clone with a few counts. CDR3 sequence (DNA): TGTGCCAGCAGAGCTAGCGGGGCCACGTACGAGCAGTACTTC. Protein product: CASRASGATYEQYF. The chain joins TRBV27 to TRBJ2-7, with 9 bases identical to TRBD2. The CDR3 loop spans 14 amino acids. The junction had 7 bases not matched to a gene; V was cut back by 6 bases and J by 4 bases. The V gene's germline CDR1 is MNHEY and CDR2 SMNVEV (reference sequence).

This clone was detected once. J is TRBJ1-1 and V is TRBV7-2; the match to TRBD1 covers 7 bases. The trim removed 2 bases at V and 2 bases at J, leaving 14 bases unmatched. The CDR3 has 18 residues. Germline CDR1 and CDR2: SGHTA and FQGNSA. The CDR3 loop reads CASSLQERGRGVNTEAFF. For the CDR3, the DNA is TGTGCCAGCAGCTTACAGGAGAGGGGGCGTGGGGTAAACACTGAAGCTTTCTTT.

The chain has TRBV7-9 and TRBJ2-3, with 7 positions matching TRBD2. This CDR3 is 12 amino acids long. The germline V gene has CDR1 SEHNR and CDR2 FQNEAQ (reference sequence). V trimming: 7 bases; J trimming: 5 bases; junction bases outside the gene matches: 3. CDR3 DNA: TGTGCCAGCAACGCGGGAGTAGATACGCAGTATTTT. Its translation: CASNAGVDTQYF. The full variable domain, with the rest looked up from reference TRBV7-9 and TRBJ2-3, is DTGVSQNPRHKITKRGQNVTFRCDPISEHNRLYWYRQTLGQGPEFLTYFQNEAQLEKSRLLSDRFSAERPKGSFSTLEIQRTEQGDSAMYLCASNAGVDTQYFGPGTRLTVL.